This T cell receptor (beta chain) emerged from a study of T cells in women clearing cervical HPV infection. Study in general: HLA type could not be excluded as a confounder. Findings and caveats of the study: Repertoire richness, not evenness, was significantly elevated in CIN3+ cases versus controls.

CDR1 and CDR2 from the germline V gene are SGHNT and YYREEE (reference sequence). Trimming took off 2 bases at V and 0 bases at J, with 8 bases between the two ends. The CDR3 totals 15 residues. Method: immunoSEQ multiplex PCR; TCRdb's copy keeps in-frame clones and lacks some. The sample has about 22,000 clones. Points on this clone: Its matching antigen is unknown. The DNA ends 3 residues before the CDR3 does, and the rest of the CDR3 is filled in from the germline J gene.

The sample was blood buffy coat. This sequence originates from a woman aged 18 to 75 with a cervical HPV16 infection that either progressed to CIN3+ or cleared (not recorded which). The V call is TRBV5-4, the J call TRBJ1-4; D remains ambiguous. CDR3 region: CASSLLSATNEKLFF. The CDR3 bases that were read are TGTGCCAGCAGCTTACTGAGCGCAACTAATGAAAAA.